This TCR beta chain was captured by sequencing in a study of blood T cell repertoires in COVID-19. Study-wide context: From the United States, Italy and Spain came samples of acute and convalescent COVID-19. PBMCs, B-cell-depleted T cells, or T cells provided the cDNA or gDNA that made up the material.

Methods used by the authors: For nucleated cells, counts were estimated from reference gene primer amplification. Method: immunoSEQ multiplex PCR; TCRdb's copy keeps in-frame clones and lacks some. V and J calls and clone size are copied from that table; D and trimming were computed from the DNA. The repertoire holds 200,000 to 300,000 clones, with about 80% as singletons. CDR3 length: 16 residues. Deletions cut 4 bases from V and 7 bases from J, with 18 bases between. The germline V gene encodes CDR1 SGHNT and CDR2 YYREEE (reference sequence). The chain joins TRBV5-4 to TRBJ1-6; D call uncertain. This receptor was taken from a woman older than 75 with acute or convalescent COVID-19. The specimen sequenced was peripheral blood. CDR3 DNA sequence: TGTGCCAGCAGCAGCTTCTCGCGGGTTCAAAATTCACCCCTCCACTTT. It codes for CASSSFSRVQNSPLHF.